This T cell receptor beta chain stems from a study of CD8+ T cells in alopecia areata (dated by TCRdb to between 2018 and 2020). Regarding the study in general: Treated patients were enrolled in an open-label pilot trial of oral tofacitinib at 5 to 10 mg twice daily for moderate-to-severe alopecia areata. Scalp clonality was compared among normal scalp (n=4), patchy alopecia areata scalp (n=8), and alopecia totalis/universalis scalp (n=8). Tofacitinib was administered for 6 to 18 months, and 6 months of follow-up off drug were then conducted to assess delayed response and recurrence. Amplification of TCRbeta CDR3 regions was done by immunoSEQ multiplex PCR using 35 Vbeta forward primers and 13 Jbeta reverse primers. Tofacitinib-treated patients had biopsies at baseline and at 4 and 24 weeks of treatment, with a later scalp biopsy in several patients. On the human side, TCRbeta sequencing was run on scalp tissue and on sorted CD4+ and CD8+ peripheral blood T cells from healthy controls and from alopecia areata patients with either patchy or totalis/universalis disease. In both human patients and the C3H/HeJ mouse model, the study applied high-throughput TCRbeta sequencing to look at T cell clonal expansion in alopecia areata. Disease severity in treated patients was measured with the SALT score, which quantifies the percentage of affected scalp surface area. RNA was extracted with the PAXgene miRNA kit for fixed scalp, the miRNeasy kit for PBMCs, and the RNeasy kit for mouse skin.

Receptor amplification or capture employed the immunoSEQ multiplex PCR assay. RNA was extracted from all samples and reverse transcribed into cDNA, which served as template for TCR sequencing. SuperScript III was used to make first-strand cDNA, primed with a 2:1 mix of oligo-dT and random hexamers. A synthetic immune receptor repertoire was used to gauge amplification bias, and whatever bias remained was removed computationally. As for how the authors treated the data: After raw reads were preprocessed to remove errors, the CDR3 was defined following IMGT conventions as running from the conserved cysteine to phenylalanine. Clonality was computed by normalizing Shannon entropy by log2 of the number of productive unique TCRs and subtracting the result from 1. Whether scalp clones were CD4 or CD8 was inferred by matching scalp TCRbeta sequences against CD4 and CD8 repertoires sorted from blood. The table comes from immuneACCESS by way of TCRdb, which keeps in-frame sequences with V and J called. Part of the clones is missing from these tables; in studies checked, under half for an unresolved V gene and the rest for unknown reasons. V and J calls and clone size follow that table, whereas D and trimming were derived from the DNA. The sample table records around 210,000 clones; 64% of these occur just once. 4.2% of the sample goes to the ten largest clones.

A note on this clone: It lacks a known antigen. No base quality values were provided; no much bigger clone lies one nucleotide off.

The time point label on this specimen signifies: around 29 days on oral tofacitinib. Interpreted using the paper, the treatment or condition label stands for: oral pan-JAK inhibitor, 5-10 mg twice daily. Lesional scalp punch biopsies and peripheral blood were obtained from alopecia areata patients. After PBMCs were isolated by density centrifugation and stained for CD3, CD4 and CD8, a FACSAria was used to sort CD4+ and CD8+ T cells. What the authors observed across the whole study: Because the treated cohort was small and included a single nonresponder, larger studies are needed to assess links between baseline CD8+ expansion and response. Resident alphabeta T cells in normal human skin are also sequenced, complicating scalp TCR repertoire analysis, unlike mouse skin dominated by gammadelta T cells. Scalp clonality and the number of expanded CD8+ clones among the top 100 scalp clones were significantly decreased by tofacitinib. Higher clonality and more expanded CD8+ clones were observed in lesional scalp than in normal scalp, particularly in alopecia totalis/universalis, a finding suggestive of antigenic drive. Shared TCR sequences between patients were less evident than in mice, which may be partly attributable to HLA diversity in the patient population. During tofacitinib treatment, many expanded lesional clones stuck around in both scalp and blood, and this persistence may partly explain why relapse happens after treatment is stopped.

The CDR3, from cysteine to phenylalanine, totals 16 residues. The only DNA kept is the CDR3, 48 bases in frame from the first base. The germline V gene (reference sequence) specifies LNHDA as CDR1 and SQIVND as CDR2. Compared with germline, V lacks 5 bases and J lacks 1 base; bases without a gene match: 11. This clonotype was sampled from a human donor with alopecia areata. The rearrangement combines TRBV19 with TRBJ2-7; 7 nucleotides in the junction match TRBD1. The source was CD4+ T cells sorted from blood, collected at week 4, from a patient treated with tofacitinib. The sequence in DNA is TGTGCCAGTAGTGGCTCCCGGGACAGACTTTCCTACGAGCAGTACTTC. The encoded protein is CASSGSRDRLSYEQYF.